The source of this TCR beta chain is a study of cytomegalovirus exposure and HLA in healthy donors. The study, taken as a whole, reports: By HLA locus, TCR association rates varied in a later analysis, with DRB1 showing the most and HLA-C the fewest. A classifier reportedly called cytomegalovirus status with high sensitivity and specificity.

Deletions cut 6 bases from V and 4 bases from J, with 15 bases between. CDR1 and CDR2 (germline): SQVTM, ANQGSEA. CDR3 size: 13 residues. To note about this clone: Its target is not known.

The PCR employed 60 Vbeta primers together with 13 Jbeta primers. TCRdb's table, derived via immunoSEQ multiplex PCR, lists solely in-frame clones and lacks some. The table shows 130,000 or so clones, with around 8.5% occurring only once. The sequence was obtained from a middle-aged man in good health and CMV-seronegative. The sequencing sample was made of PBMCs. This chain uses TRBV29-1 with TRBJ1-1; D possibly corresponds to TRBD1 (5 bases). CDR3 DNA: TGCAGCGTCGACGGGGGGGAGGGCACTGAAGCTTTCTTT. Amino acid sequence: CSVDGGEGTEAFF.